This T cell receptor (beta chain) was sequenced during a study of a mutant IDH1 vaccine in newly diagnosed glioma. Here immunoSEQ multiplex PCR was the method, and the copy in TCRdb shows in-frame clones only, minus some. The profile shows some 62,000 clones, around 83% of them singletons. A note on this clone: Its specificity is not known.

Specified time point: week 47, end of study. All doses held 300 ug of mutant IDH1 20-mer peptide, with topical imiquimod. This receptor was obtained from a man aged 25-45 years with glioma. The input for sequencing was PBMCs, taken from a glioma patient whose treatment included an IDH1 peptide vaccine.

CDR3 protein: CASSQRTGGNQPQHF. CDR3 coding DNA: TGCGCCAGCAGCCAGCGGACAGGGGGCAATCAGCCCCAGCATTTT. This chain links TRBV4-1 with TRBJ1-5, with 9 positions matching TRBD1. The CDR3 sequence is 15 residues long. Germline values: CDR1 MGHRA, CDR2 YSYEKL. The ends lost 3 bases at V and 2 bases at J; junction bases unmatched: 2.